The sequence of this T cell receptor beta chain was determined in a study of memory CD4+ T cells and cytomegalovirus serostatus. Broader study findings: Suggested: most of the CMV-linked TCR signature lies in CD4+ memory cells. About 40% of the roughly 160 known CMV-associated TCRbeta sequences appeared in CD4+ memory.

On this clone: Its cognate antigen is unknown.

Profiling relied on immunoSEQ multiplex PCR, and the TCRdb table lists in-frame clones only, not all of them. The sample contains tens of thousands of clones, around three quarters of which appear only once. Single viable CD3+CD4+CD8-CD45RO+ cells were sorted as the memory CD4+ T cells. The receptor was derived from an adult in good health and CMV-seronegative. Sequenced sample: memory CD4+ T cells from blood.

The CDR3 sequence: CASSSTSGRTNEQFF. The CDR3 bases are TGTGCCAGCAGCTCGACTAGCGGGAGGACCAATGAGCAGTTCTTC. The chain is built from TRBV5-5 and TRBJ2-1; 13 nucleotides match TRBD2. CDR3 length: 15 residues. The junction had 3 bases not matched to a gene; V was cut back by 3 bases and J by 6 bases. Per germline, CDR1 SGHKS and CDR2 YYEKEE (reference sequence). The full variable domain, completed using reference TRBV5-5 and TRBJ2-1, is DAGVTQSPTHLIKTRGQQVTLRCSPISGHKSVSWYQQVLGQGPQFIFQYYEKEERGRGNFPDRFSARQFPNYSSELNVNALLLGDSALYLCASSSTSGRTNEQFFGPGTRLTVL.